The table lists the clone carrying this TCR beta chain with a few counts. The CDR3 has 16 residues. Trimming shortened V by 2 bases and J by 2 bases, and 14 bases separated the two germline ends. Germline values: CDR1 SGHRS, CDR2 YFSETQ. The template was RNA from unsorted bulk tissue. Between August and November 2014, newly diagnosed, chemotherapy-naive lung cancer patients underwent thoracic surgery in China. A modified ARM-PCR protocol with three rounds of nested PCR amplified TCRbeta. TCRdb recomputed calls from the multiplex PCR reads with MiXCR, one row per CDR3 protein. The repertoire includes approximately 79,000 distinct CDR3 sequences, about two thirds of them detected once, and 8% to 9.5% sits in the top ten. The data stem from a study of tumor and adjacent non-tumor tissue in lung cancer. Study in general: Histology: about 13 adenocarcinoma, a couple of squamous cell carcinoma, 1 small cell lung cancer. Patients were aged roughly 30 to 76, ten or so men and 5 women, stage I to III.

The sequenced sample consisted of lung tumor tissue. This clonotype originated in a woman between 40 and 55 years old with non-small cell lung cancer. The rearrangement uses TRBV5-1 and TRBJ2-1; possibly TRBD1 for D (5 bases). CDR3 amino acids: CASSLRSTGAYNEQFF. CDR3 nucleotide sequence: TGCGCCAGCAGCTTACGGTCTACAGGAGCCTACAATGAGCAGTTCTTC.